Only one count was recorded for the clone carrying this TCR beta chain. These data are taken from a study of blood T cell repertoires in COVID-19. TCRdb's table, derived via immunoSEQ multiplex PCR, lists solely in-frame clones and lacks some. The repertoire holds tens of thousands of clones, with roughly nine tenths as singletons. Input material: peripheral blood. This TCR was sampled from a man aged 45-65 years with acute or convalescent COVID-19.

The CDR3 here is CASSISGGETQYF. The CDR3 DNA reads TGTGCCAGTAGTATCTCGGGGGGGGAGACCCAGTACTTC. The chain uses TRBV19 and TRBJ2-5; 8 bases are shared with TRBD2. The trim removed 3 bases at V and 5 bases at J, leaving 2 bases unmatched. The CDR3 consists of 13 residues. Germline CDR1 reads LNHDA; CDR2 reads SQIVND (reference sequence).